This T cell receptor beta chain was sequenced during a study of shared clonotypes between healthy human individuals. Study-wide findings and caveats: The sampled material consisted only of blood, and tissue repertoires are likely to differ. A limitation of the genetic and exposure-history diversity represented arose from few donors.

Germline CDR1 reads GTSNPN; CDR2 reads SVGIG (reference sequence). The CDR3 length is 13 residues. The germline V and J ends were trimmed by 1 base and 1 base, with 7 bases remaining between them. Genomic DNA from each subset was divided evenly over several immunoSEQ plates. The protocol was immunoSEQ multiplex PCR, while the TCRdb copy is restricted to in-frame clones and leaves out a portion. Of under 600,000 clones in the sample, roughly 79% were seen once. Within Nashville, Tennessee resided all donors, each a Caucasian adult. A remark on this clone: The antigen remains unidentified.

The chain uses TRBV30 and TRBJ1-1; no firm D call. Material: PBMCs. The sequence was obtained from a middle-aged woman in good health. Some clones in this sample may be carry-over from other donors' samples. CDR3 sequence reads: CAWSGPRNTEAFF. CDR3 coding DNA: TGTGCCTGGAGTGGGCCGCGGAACACTGAAGCTTTCTTT.